This T cell receptor (beta chain) was sequenced in a study of T-cell reconstitution after alpha-beta-depleted transplantation in children. The study's findings and limits: About two months after transplant, alpha-beta T cells reportedly came from several hundred expanded graft clones. By one year post-transplant, T-cell counts and diversity largely arose from T cells that were newly produced.

V was clipped by 4 bases and J by 6 bases, with 22 bases between them. The CDR3 covers 16 residues. CDR1 and CDR2 (germline): SGHNT, YYREEE (reference sequence). This clonotype was seen many times. Antigen: not known. Unique molecular identifiers tagged the TCRbeta library. Via MiXCR, TCRdb re-called the PCR reads, giving one row per CDR3 protein. The profile covers 55,000 to 85,000 distinct CDR3 sequences, with roughly 11% appearing a single time and approximately 13% taken by the ten largest. The sequence came from a boy aged 5-17 years with acute myeloid leukemia, due to receive a stem cell transplant. This specimen was PBMCs, taken before TCRalphabeta/CD19-depleted stem cell transplant. The chain has TRBV5-4 and TRBJ1-1; a weak D match, TRBD1 (6 bases). The CDR3 coding sequence is TGTGCCAGCAGCCCCCGGTTAGGGGGTCCTGTCGCTGAAGCTTTCTTT. Protein sequence: CASSPRLGGPVAEAFF.